Listed below are T cell receptor beta chains from one sample, sequenced in a study of cytomegalovirus exposure and HLA in healthy donors. The method was immunoSEQ multiplex PCR; TCRdb's version includes in-frame clones alone and lacks a portion of them. The sample has 55,000 to 65,000 clones; 85% are singletons. Specimen: PBMCs. All receptors come from a female donor in good health and CMV-seronegative. The CDR3 runs from the conserved cysteine through the conserved F or W. A D gene is named only where the DNA matches it firmly. Only part of the rows carry a size: once, few, many, or a class if the clone is expanded.

j_gene	d_gene	v_gene	abundance	CDR3nt	CDR3aa
TRBJ2-2	-	TRBV5-1	-	TGCGCCAGCAGCTCCAACAGGGAGGGCCGGGAGCTGTTTTTT	CASSSNREGRELFF
TRBJ2-1	-	TRBV5-6	-	TGTGCCAGCAGCCTTAGACAGGGGAGGGATGAGCAGTTCTTC	CASSLRQGRDEQFF
TRBJ2-2	TRBD1	TRBV7-2	-	TGTGCCAGCAGCTTAACCGGGACAGGGTGGACCGGGGAGCTGTTTTTT	CASSLTGTGWTGELFF
TRBJ1-2	-	TRBV5-4	-	TGTGCCAGCAGCTCCCCTCGACAGTCTAACTATGGCTACACCTTC	CASSSPRQSNYGYTF
TRBJ2-7	TRBD2	TRBV7-3	-	TGTGCCAGCAGCCTCGTAGGAACTAGCGGGAGTGAGGAGCAGTACTTC	CASSLVGTSGSEEQYF
TRBJ2-5	TRBD2	TRBV5-4	-	TGTGCCAGCAGCTTGGAAGGGACTAGCGTTTACCAAGAGACCCAGTACTTC	CASSLEGTSVYQETQYF
TRBJ1-2	TRBD1	TRBV7-2	-	TGTGCCAGCAGCTTTACGACAGGGGATTGGGGCTACACCTTC	CASSFTTGDWGYTF
TRBJ1-2	-	TRBV7-2	-	TGTGCCAGCAGCTTAGCTCAGGGAGGGAATGGCTACACCTTC	CASSLAQGGNGYTF
TRBJ2-7	-	TRBV19	-	TGTGCCAGTAGTATAGGAGGAAAAAACTACGAGCAGTACTTC	CASSIGGKNYEQYF
TRBJ1-1	TRBD1	TRBV29-1	-	TGCAGTGTTACAGGGGCTATGACTTTGGCTTTCTTT	CSVTGAMTLAFF
TRBJ2-2	-	TRBV5-1	once	TGCGCCAGCAGCATGGGACTCCCTAACACCGGGGAGCTGTTTTTT	CASSMGLPNTGELFF
TRBJ2-3	-	TRBV9	-	TGTGCCAGCAGCGTATACGGGTCTAGCACAGATACGCAGTATTTT	CASSVYGSSTDTQYF
TRBJ2-5	-	TRBV11-3	-	TGTGCCAGCAGCTTAGGAGGGTTGGCGGGGCAAGAGACCCAGTACTTC	CASSLGGLAGQETQYF
TRBJ2-1	-	TRBV30	-	TGTGCCTGGAGTGGGACAGGACGACTAGTTGGTGAGCAGTTCTTC	CAWSGTGRLVGEQFF
TRBJ2-3	TRBD1	TRBV18	-	TGTGCCAGCTCACATTGGGACAGGGGGACAGATACGCAGTATTTT	CASSHWDRGTDTQYF
TRBJ1-1	-	TRBV6-5	once	TGTGCCAGCAGTTACTCGACAGGTGAAGCTTTCTTT	CASSYSTGEAFF
TRBJ1-4	TRBD1	TRBV5-1	-	TGCGCCAGCAGCGGAGGGGACAGCCTCCGTAATGAAAAACTGTTTTTT	CASSGGDSLRNEKLFF
TRBJ2-3	TRBD2	TRBV7-3	few	TGTGCCAGCAGCTTGGGAGCGGGAGGCACAGATACGCAGTATTTT	CASSLGAGGTDTQYF
TRBJ2-3	-	TRBV28	-	TGTGCCAGCAGTTTGGGGCGGAAAGATACGCAGTATTTT	CASSLGRKDTQYF
TRBJ2-1	TRBD2	TRBV4-2	-	TGTGCCAGCAGCCTAGCGGGGCGGGGGGTCTACAATGAGCAGTTCTTC	CASSLAGRGVYNEQFF
TRBJ2-3	-	TRBV6-5	-	TGTGCCAGCACCCTGAGGGCAGCCCCAGATACGCAGTATTTT	CASTLRAAPDTQYF
TRBJ2-7	-	TRBV7-9	-	TGTGCCAGCAGCGACAGCTCCTACGAGCAGTACTTC	CASSDSSYEQYF
TRBJ1-3	-	TRBV7-9	-	TGTTCCAGCAGCTCACCGGGACTCGCCCGAAACACCATATATTTT	CSSSSPGLARNTIYF
TRBJ2-2	-	TRBV19	-	TGTGCCAGTAGTATGCCGCCACTCCCTACCCCCGGGGAGCTGTTTTTT	CASSMPPLPTPGELFF
TRBJ1-2	TRBD1	TRBV6-6	few	TGTGCCAGCCCGTCGGGACAGGGGACCTCTAACTATGGCTACACCTTC	CASPSGQGTSNYGYTF
TRBJ2-1	-	TRBV28	once	TGTGCCAGCGGGGGACTCAATGAGCAGTTCTTC	CASGGLNEQFF
TRBJ2-1	TRBD2	TRBV28	-	TGTGCCAGCATGGCGGGGGGGACCTACAATGAGCAGTTCTTC	CASMAGGTYNEQFF
TRBJ2-3	-	TRBV12-5	-	TGTGCTAGTGGTTTGTCCCAGGGGGATACGCAGTATTTT	CASGLSQGDTQYF
TRBJ2-4	-	TRBV30	-	TGTGCCTGGAGTGTATTGGCCTCCAGGACCAAAAACATTCAGTACTTC	CAWSVLASRTKNIQYF
TRBJ1-5	-	TRBV7-2	-	TGTGCCAGCAGCCCCGACAGGTGGGAGCCCCAGCATTTT	CASSPDRWEPQHF
TRBJ2-5	TRBD2	TRBV29-1	-	TGCAGCGTAGTAGCGGGGGGGCGGGAGACCCAGTACTTC	CSVVAGGRETQYF
TRBJ2-7	-	TRBV6-4	-	TGTACCATCCGGGACATACGCTCCTACGAGCAGTACTTC	CTIRDIRSYEQYF
TRBJ2-5	TRBD2	TRBV9	-	TGTGCCAGCAGCGTAGGTAGCGGACTAGTCGAGACCCAGTACTTC	CASSVGSGLVETQYF
TRBJ2-4	TRBD2	TRBV27	few	TGTGCCAGCAGCGCTGGTTCTAGCGGGCGAAACATTCAGTACTTC	CASSAGSSGRNIQYF
TRBJ1-4	-	TRBV2	-	TGTGCCAGCAGTGGGGCAGGGAATGAAAAACTGTTTTTT	CASSGAGNEKLFF
TRBJ2-7	TRBD2	TRBV19	-	TGTGCCAGTAGTATAGAAGTAGCGGGGTTCTACGAGCAGTACTTC	CASSIEVAGFYEQYF
TRBJ2-1	TRBD2	TRBV29-1	-	TGCAGCGTCAGCGGGAGGGCCTACAATGAGCAGTTCTTC	CSVSGRAYNEQFF
TRBJ2-1	TRBD1	TRBV7-9	-	TGTGCCAGCAGCGGGAGTAGGACAGGGGCACCTGAGCAGTTCTTC	CASSGSRTGAPEQFF
TRBJ2-7	-	TRBV2	-	TGTGCCAGCAGTGAAAACGGTTTTCCCTACGAGCAGTACTTC	CASSENGFPYEQYF
TRBJ1-1	-	TRBV30	few	TGTGCCTACTCACAGAACCTGAACACTGAAGCTTTCTTT	CAYSQNLNTEAFF
TRBJ2-3	TRBD1	TRBV9	-	TGTGCCAGCAGCTCTCAGGGGGATCGGACAAATACGCAGTATTTT	CASSSQGDRTNTQYF
TRBJ2-1	TRBD2	TRBV13	-	TGTGCCAGCAGCTATAGCGGGGGCGCCTACAATGAGCAGTTCTTC	CASSYSGGAYNEQFF
TRBJ2-2	TRBD1	TRBV5-1	-	TGCGCCAGCAGCTTCTTAGACAGGGCGAACACCGGGGAGCTGTTTTTT	CASSFLDRANTGELFF
TRBJ1-1	TRBD1	TRBV5-1	few	TGCGCCAGCAGCTTGGTACAGGGGGGACGGGATGAAGCTTTCTTT	CASSLVQGGRDEAFF
TRBJ1-2	TRBD1	TRBV7-9	few	TGTTCCAGCAGCCCGAGGGGGACAGGGAATGGCTACACCTTC	CSSSPRGTGNGYTF
TRBJ1-1	-	TRBV5-1	-	TGCGCCAGCAGCATCGGCCCGACTAACACTGAAGCTTTCTTT	CASSIGPTNTEAFF
TRBJ1-1	-	TRBV6-5	once	TGTGCCAGCAGGGCAATGAACACTGAAGCTTTCTTT	CASRAMNTEAFF
TRBJ1-2	-	TRBV19	-	TGTGCCAGTTCGCCGGGACACTTAGTTTCGGATGGCTACACCTTC	CASSPGHLVSDGYTF
TRBJ1-2	-	TRBV10-1	-	TGCGCCAGCAGCGCCGACCCGCGGGATGGCTACACCTTC	CASSADPRDGYTF
TRBJ2-7	TRBD1	TRBV6-5	-	TGTGCCAGCACATCCCGGGACAGGACCCCCTACGAGCAGTACTTC	CASTSRDRTPYEQYF
TRBJ1-1	-	TRBV7-9	-	TGTGCCAGCAGCTTAGCGCAGGGGCAGGGGAACACTGAAGCTTTCTTT	CASSLAQGQGNTEAFF
TRBJ2-7	TRBD2	TRBV19	-	TGTGCCAGCAGACCATCAGGGACTAGGGGCAGCTACGAGCAGTACTTC	CASRPSGTRGSYEQYF
TRBJ2-4	-	TRBV6-5	-	TGTGCCAGCACGGGTCCGAAAAACATTCAGTACTTC	CASTGPKNIQYF